This note documents a single T cell receptor (beta chain) sequence. This specimen belongs to a study of blood T cell repertoires in COVID-19. Study information: T cells, B-cell-depleted T cells, or PBMCs provided the cDNA or gDNA that served as material.

The CDR3 covers 15 residues. The ends lost 8 bases at V and 2 bases at J; junction bases unmatched: 9. CDR1 MNHEY and CDR2 SVGEGT come from the germline V gene. Produced via immunoSEQ multiplex PCR; TCRdb's table is partial and in-frame only. The sample yields some 180,000 clones, roughly 82% seen once. Sequencing was performed on peripheral blood. The clonotype comes from a woman aged 55-70 years with COVID-19, enrolled during active disease. The rearrangement uses TRBV6-2 or TRBV6-3 and TRBJ2-1; 7 bases agree with TRBD2. CDR3 amino acids: CASGFSAGPYNEQFF. CDR3 in DNA: TGTGCCAGCGGTTTCTCAGCGGGACCCTACAATGAGCAGTTCTTC.